This T cell receptor (beta chain) was profiled in a study of beta chain features in type 1 diabetes. Points from the study as a whole: TCRB CDR3s from Type 1 diabetes patients were moderately but significantly shorter in all four CD4+ subsets.

Of the isolated RNA, all was reverse transcribed, and so the sequenced material was expressed TCRB transcripts. The assay was immunoSEQ multiplex PCR, and TCRdb's table has in-frame clones only and misses some. The sample yields a few hundred thousand clones, 9.6% seen once. The germline V gene encodes CDR1 SQVTM and CDR2 ANQGSEA. V lost 3 bases to trimming and J lost 4 bases, with 15 bases between them. The CDR3 is 14 amino acids. In its sample, this clone was seen a few times. Its antigen is unknown. The sequencing sample was made of central memory CD4+ T cells from blood. The chain couples TRBV29-1 to TRBJ1-2, with D possibly matching TRBD1 (5 bases). This sequence was found in a man aged 25 to 45 with type 1 diabetes. The CDR3 loop reads CSVEVGGTSYGYTF. DNA for the CDR3: TGCAGCGTTGAGGTGGGGGGGACCTCCTATGGCTACACCTTC.